This record looks at one T cell receptor (beta chain) sequence and its context. Its antigen is not identified. Germline CDR1 MDHEN, CDR2 SYDVKM. The CDR3 has 15 amino acids. Trimming at V came to 2 bases and at J to 9 bases, leaving 10 bases not matched to a gene. Sequencing used immunoSEQ multiplex PCR; TCRdb keeps in-frame clones, though not all of them. The sample lists about 140,000 clones; roughly 92% were seen once. This specimen belongs to a study of T cell responses to AZD1222 COVID-19 vaccine. Overall study results and limits: Clonal diversity was possibly underestimated; the donors were predominantly white British and more often female. The study sampled repertoires only after the peak T cell response. Nearly half of unique spike-specific TCRs reportedly avoided B.1.351 and B.1.1.7 mutated regions.

This clonotype was obtained from an adult in good health. The starting material was peripheral blood, obtained on day 0 of AZD1222 vaccination. V usage is TRBV28 and J usage is TRBJ1-5, with 7 bases matching TRBD1. DNA for the CDR3: TGTGCCAGCAGTTTAACGGACAGGTCGTTAGGGCCCCAGCATTTT. The encoded protein is CASSLTDRSLGPQHF.